Shown below are 8 T cell receptor beta chains from a single sample sequenced in a study of blood T cell repertoires in COVID-19. Profiled with immunoSEQ multiplex PCR; TCRdb holds only in-frame clones, not every one. Of roughly 190,000 clones listed, approximately 90% are singletons. Sequenced sample: peripheral blood. The source of these receptors is a woman older than 75 in a cohort sampled during active or convalescent COVID-19.

The chain recombines TRBV19 with TRBJ1-4; tentative D call: TRBD1 (6 bases). Germline CDR1 reads LNHDA; CDR2 reads SQIVND (reference sequence). V was trimmed by 8 bases and J by 6 bases, leaving 19 bases between them. The CDR3 sequence is 15 residues long. Here the CDR3 DNA reads TGTGCCAGTCGAGAAAGCTCAGGGGTTTATGAAAAACTGTTTTTT. Translating it yields CASRESSGVYEKLFF.

The J gene is TRBJ1-5, the V gene TRBV15; D call uncertain. Germline CDR1 reads LNHNV; CDR2 reads YYDKDF (reference sequence). This CDR3 is 12 amino acids long. Trimming removed 8 bases from V and 4 bases from J, with 9 bases in between. For the CDR3, the DNA is TGTGCCACCGGTTTCAGTAATCAGCCCCAGCATTTT. The encoded protein is CATGFSNQPQHF.

The CDR3 is CAWSGLGTDSWDTEAFF. CDR3 in DNA: TGTGCCTGGAGCGGACTCGGGACGGACAGTTGGGACACTGAAGCTTTCTTT. The genes are TRBV30 and TRBJ1-1; TRBD1 might be the D (6 bases). Per germline, CDR1 GTSNPN and CDR2 SVGIG (reference sequence). The CDR3 covers 17 residues. V gave up 3 bases and J gave up 3 bases, with 23 bases separating them.

This chain connects TRBV18 to TRBJ2-7; the D gene is possibly TRBD1 (5 bases). Germline-derived CDR1 and CDR2 are KGHSH and LQKENI. Trimming pared 3 bases from V and 1 base from J, leaving 7 bases between. This CDR3 is built from 13 residues. This CDR3 reads CASSPGQSYEQYV. Here the CDR3 DNA reads TGTGCCAGCTCACCGGGGCAATCCTACGAGCAGTACGTC.

This clone occurred once. The rearrangement joins TRBV28 to TRBJ2-1; no firm D call. The CDR3 covers 16 residues. Germline V gives CDR1 MDHEN, CDR2 SYDVKM. The V end was cut by 7 bases, the J end by 4 bases, with 20 bases between. The CDR3 protein is CASTRVQLSFYNEQFF. For the CDR3, the DNA is TGTGCCAGCACCCGCGTCCAATTATCTTTTTACAATGAGCAGTTCTTC.

The chain is built from TRBV10-1 and TRBJ2-1; 14 nucleotides align to TRBD2. Germline CDR1 WNHNN, CDR2 SYGVQD (reference sequence). After removal of 7 bases from V and 5 bases from J, the junction contained 4 bases not matched to a gene. The CDR3 is 15 amino acids. The CDR3 DNA reads as TGCGCCAGCAACGGGACTAGCGGGGGAGACAATGAGCAGTTCTTC. Its protein is CASNGTSGGDNEQFF.

The chain recombines TRBV3-1 (or the pseudogene TRBV3-2) with TRBJ1-1; the D gene is possibly TRBD1 (5 bases). The CDR3 covers 12 residues. Germline CDR1 is LGHDT and CDR2 is YNNKEL (reference sequence). Trimming cost V 5 bases and J 6 bases, with 10 bases left between them. CDR3 residues: CASSYLGAEAFF. DNA for the CDR3: TGTGCCAGCAGCTACCTAGGGGCTGAAGCTTTCTTT.

This clone was recorded only once. The rearrangement links TRBV2 to TRBJ1-1, with D possibly matching TRBD1 (5 bases). The CDR3 is made up of 12 amino acids. Deletions cut 7 bases from V and 2 bases from J, with 8 bases between. From germline, CDR1 is SNHLY and CDR2 FYNNEI. CDR3 nucleotides: TGTGCCAGCAAGACAGATAACACTGAAGCTTTCTTT. Translated: CASKTDNTEAFF.